This T cell receptor beta chain was profiled in a study of PD-1 blockade in classical Hodgkin lymphoma (dated by TCRdb to about 2020). Some background on the complete study: Nivolumab dosing was 3 mg/kg intravenously every 2 weeks, continuing until either disease progression or unacceptable toxicity. To define a peripheral blood immune signature of response to PD-1 blockade in classical Hodgkin lymphoma, the study combined TCR beta sequencing with CyTOF.

CDR1 and CDR2 (MNHEY, SMNVEV) derive from the germline V gene (reference sequence). Trimming removed 0 bases from V and 3 bases from J, leaving 11 bases between the germline ends. The CDR3 contains 15 residues, cysteine and phenylalanine counted. Only the CDR3 DNA stays, 45 bases, in frame from base 1. The sample's time point label, decoded: cycle 4 day 1 (C4D1), after 5 to 7 weeks of nivolumab. Relapse after autologous stem cell transplantation had occurred in all trial patients, and cohorts A, B and C were distinguished by prior brentuximab vedotin exposure. The trial cohort comprised approximately 55 patients with relapsed/refractory classical Hodgkin lymphoma whose best overall responses were complete response, partial response or progressive disease. Single-agent nivolumab was administered to trial patients in the multi-cohort phase II CheckMate 205 trial. Best overall response was determined by an independent review committee according to the 2007 International Working Group response criteria. Trial PBMCs were collected just before the start of nivolumab (C1D1) and during therapy at cycle 2 day 1 and cycle 4 day 1. Peripheral blood was collected in 8 mL Vacutainer Cell Preparation Tubes, from which PBMCs were isolated by centrifugation and then cryopreserved.

Broader findings and caveats from the paper: A significant rise by C4D1 was seen in CD4+ but not CD8+ TCR diversity (p=0.0027 vs p=0.16), with the rise being most apparent in complete responders (p=0.02). Patients starting nivolumab less than 1 year after ASCT had lower diversity and were excluded from later analyses to avoid confounding by immune reconstitution. The study covered only a single clinical trial cohort, and the causes of the repertoire differences, possibly disease activity or prior therapy, were still not defined. Trial patients with a complete response had baseline diversity similar to that of newly diagnosed patients, while partial responders and progressors had significantly lower diversity. Baseline TCR diversity was reported as lower in newly diagnosed patients than in healthy donors, and lower still in relapsed/refractory patients.

Genomic DNA was isolated using the Qiagen DNeasy kit from unsorted PBMCs as well as from negatively selected CD4+ and CD8+ fractions. Amplification of TCR beta CDR3 regions was done by immunoSEQ multiplex PCR with primers that anneal to V and J segments. A synthetic immune receptor repertoire was used to minimize amplification bias, and any residual bias was removed computationally once sequencing was done. The authors processed their data as follows. Custom Python scripts were used to quantify repertoire diversity as the Shannon entropy index. Unsorted, CD4+ and CD8+ repertoires were analyzed separately, except for combined analyses in which CD4+ and CD8+ sequences were merged in silico. A clone was considered expanded if an increase in frequency of at least 2-fold after treatment relative to C1D1 was found, and a pseudocount of 0.5 was applied to clones undetected at baseline. Clones with 0 or 1 copy at C1D1 were defined as singleton clones, while clones with 2 or more copies were defined as non-singleton clones. Clones expanded in unsorted samples were annotated as CD4+, CD8+ or unknown by matching protein sequences in sorted samples from the same patient. Wilcoxon tests on paired samples were used to test diversity changes from C1D1 to C4D1. This immuneACCESS table, as held by TCRdb, lists in-frame sequences with V and J called but not all clones. Of the missing ones, under half trace to an unresolved V gene in checked studies; the others have no known cause. That table supplies the V and J calls and clone size; D and trimming were determined from the DNA. In this sample the table shows more than 85,000 clones, more than 70% of which occur a single time. In total, the top ten clones hold roughly 20% of the sample.

This clone has a handful of counts. What antigen it recognizes has not been identified. Base qualities are not provided; no much larger clone lies one nucleotide away. The chain is encoded by TRBV27 joined to TRBJ1-1, and possibly TRBD1, on 5 matching bases. Sequencing used peripheral blood mononuclear cells (PBMCs), obtained before the fourth cycle of nivolumab. This TCR was recovered from a human donor with classical Hodgkin lymphoma. DNA sequence: TGTGCCAGCAGTTTATCTGCAGGGTCGGACACTGAAGCTTTCTTT. Its protein is CASSLSAGSDTEAFF.